This TCR beta chain originates from a study of CD8 T cells in ankylosing spondylitis. The study's findings and limits: Significant enrichment of disease-linked clones was reportedly seen in matched ankylosing spondylitis synovial fluid. Blood of patients with ankylosing spondylitis appeared to be characterized by a TCR beta motif of eight highly homologous variants.

This clonotype was recorded at least ten times. Its target is not known. The TCR beta libraries were generated through quantitative 5'-RACE incorporating molecular barcodes. Via MiXCR, TCRdb re-called the 5' RACE reads, giving one row per CDR3 protein. The sample holds roughly 120,000 distinct CDR3 sequences; roughly 13% are singletons and the top ten take about 2.7%. Trimming cost V 7 bases and J 5 bases; bases outside gene matches: 8. Germline V gives CDR1 DFQATT, CDR2 SNEGSKA (reference sequence). The CDR3 consists of 14 residues. The chain has TRBV20-1 and TRBJ2-1; 10 nucleotides match TRBD2. Material for sequencing was blood, either unsorted or a sorted T cell fraction (not recorded which). The source is a female donor with ankylosing spondylitis or in good health (not recorded which). The DNA for the CDR3 is TGCAGTGAAGGGCTAGCGGGGGTCGACAATGAGCAGTTCTTC. Its translation: CSEGLAGVDNEQFF.